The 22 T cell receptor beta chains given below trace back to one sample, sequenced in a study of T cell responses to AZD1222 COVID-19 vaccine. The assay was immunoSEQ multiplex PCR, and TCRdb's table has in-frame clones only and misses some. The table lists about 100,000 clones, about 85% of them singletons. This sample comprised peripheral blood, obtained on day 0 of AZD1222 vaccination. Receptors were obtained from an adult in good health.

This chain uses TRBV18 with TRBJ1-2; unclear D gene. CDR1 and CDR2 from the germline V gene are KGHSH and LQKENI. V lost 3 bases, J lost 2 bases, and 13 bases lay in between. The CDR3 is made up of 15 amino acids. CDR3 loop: CASSPASPSNYGYTF. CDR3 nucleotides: TGTGCCAGCTCACCCGCCTCCCCGAGCAACTATGGCTACACCTTC.

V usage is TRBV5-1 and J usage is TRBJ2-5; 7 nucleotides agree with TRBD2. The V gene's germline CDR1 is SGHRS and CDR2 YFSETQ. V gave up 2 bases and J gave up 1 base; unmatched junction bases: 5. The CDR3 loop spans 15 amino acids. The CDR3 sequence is CASSFVTGGQETQYF. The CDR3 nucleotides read TGCGCCAGCAGCTTCGTTACGGGGGGCCAAGAGACCCAGTACTTC.

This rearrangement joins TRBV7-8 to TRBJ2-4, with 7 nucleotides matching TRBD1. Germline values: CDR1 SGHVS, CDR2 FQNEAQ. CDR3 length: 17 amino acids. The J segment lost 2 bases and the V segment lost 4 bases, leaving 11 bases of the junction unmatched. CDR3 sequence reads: CASSSHRGQRSKNIQYF. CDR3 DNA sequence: TGTGCCAGCAGCTCACACAGGGGCCAGAGGTCCAAAAACATTCAGTACTTC.

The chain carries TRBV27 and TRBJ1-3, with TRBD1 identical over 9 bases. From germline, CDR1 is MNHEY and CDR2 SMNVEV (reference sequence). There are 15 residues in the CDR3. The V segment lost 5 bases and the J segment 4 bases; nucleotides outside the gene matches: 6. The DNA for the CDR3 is TGTGCCAGCAGTCTAACAGGGGGCGGGGGAAACACCATATATTTT. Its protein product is CASSLTGGGGNTIYF.

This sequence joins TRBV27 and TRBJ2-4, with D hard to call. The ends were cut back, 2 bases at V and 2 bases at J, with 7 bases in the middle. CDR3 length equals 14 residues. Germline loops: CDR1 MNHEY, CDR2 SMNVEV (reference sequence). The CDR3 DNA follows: TGTGCCAGCAGTTTACAGGCCACCAAAAACATTCAGTACTTC. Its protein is CASSLQATKNIQYF.

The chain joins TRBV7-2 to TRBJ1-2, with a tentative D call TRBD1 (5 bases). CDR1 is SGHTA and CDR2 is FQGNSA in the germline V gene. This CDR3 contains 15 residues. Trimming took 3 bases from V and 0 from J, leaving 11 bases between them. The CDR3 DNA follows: TGTGCCAGCAGCTTTTTCAGGGAAACTAACTATGGCTACACCTTC. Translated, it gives CASSFFRETNYGYTF.

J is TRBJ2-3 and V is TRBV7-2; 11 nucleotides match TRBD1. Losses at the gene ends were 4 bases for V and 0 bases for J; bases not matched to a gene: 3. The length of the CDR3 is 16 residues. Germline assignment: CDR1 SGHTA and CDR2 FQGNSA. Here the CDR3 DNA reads TGTGCCAGCAGCTGGGGACAGGGGGGGAGCACAGATACGCAGTATTTT. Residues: CASSWGQGGSTDTQYF.

The CDR3 spells CASNSGRNYGYTF. The CDR3 DNA is TGTGCCAGCAACTCCGGCAGAAACTATGGCTACACCTTC. The J gene is TRBJ1-2, the V gene TRBV28; D is uncertain. The CDR3 has 13 residues. The germline CDR1 and CDR2 sequences are MDHEN and SYDVKM. V lost 7 bases and J 2 bases, leaving 11 bases between the germline ends.

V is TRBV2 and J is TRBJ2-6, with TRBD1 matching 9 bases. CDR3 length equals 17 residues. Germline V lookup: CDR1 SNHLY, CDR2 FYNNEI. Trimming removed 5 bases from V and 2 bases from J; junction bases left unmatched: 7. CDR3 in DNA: TGTGCCAGCAGTAAGGACAGGGGTTCTCCTGGGGCCAACGTCCTGACTTTC. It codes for CASSKDRGSPGANVLTF.

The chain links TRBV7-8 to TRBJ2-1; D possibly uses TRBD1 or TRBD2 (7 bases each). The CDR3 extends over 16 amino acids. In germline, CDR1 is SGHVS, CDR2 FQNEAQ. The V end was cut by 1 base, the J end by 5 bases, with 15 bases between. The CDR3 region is CASSLEGGGGHNEQFF. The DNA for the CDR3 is TGTGCCAGCAGCTTAGAGGGAGGGGGCGGACACAATGAGCAGTTCTTC.

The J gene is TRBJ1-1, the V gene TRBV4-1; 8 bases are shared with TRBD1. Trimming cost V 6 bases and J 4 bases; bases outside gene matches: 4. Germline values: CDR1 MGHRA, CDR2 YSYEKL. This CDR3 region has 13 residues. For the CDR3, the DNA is TGCGCCAGCAGACCTACAGGGGGCACTGAAGCTTTCTTT. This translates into CASRPTGGTEAFF.

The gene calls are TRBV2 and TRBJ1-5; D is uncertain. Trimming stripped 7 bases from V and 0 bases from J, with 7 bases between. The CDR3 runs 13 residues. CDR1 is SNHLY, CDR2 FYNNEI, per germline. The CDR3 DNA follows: TGTGCCAGCACCTTGAATAGCAATCAGCCCCAGCATTTT. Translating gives CASTLNSNQPQHF. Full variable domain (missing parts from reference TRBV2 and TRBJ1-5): EPEVTQTPSHQVTQMGQEVILRCVPISNHLYFYWYRQILGQKVEFLVSFYNNEISEKSEIFDDQFSVERPDGSNFTLKIRSTKLEDSAMYFCASTLNSNQPQHFGDGTRLSIL.

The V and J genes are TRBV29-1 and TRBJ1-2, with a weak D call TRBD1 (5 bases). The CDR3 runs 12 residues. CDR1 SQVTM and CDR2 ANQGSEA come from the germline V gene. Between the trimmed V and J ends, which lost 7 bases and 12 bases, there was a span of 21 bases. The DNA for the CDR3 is TGCAGCGACCCGAAAGGGACGGGAAGGGACACCTTC. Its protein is CSDPKGTGRDTF. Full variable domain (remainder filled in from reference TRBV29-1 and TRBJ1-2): SAVISQKPSRDICQRGTSLTIQCQVDSQVTMMFWYRQQPGQSLTLIATANQGSEATYESGFVIDKFPISRPNLTFSTLTVSNMSPEDSSIYLCSDPKGTGRDTFGSGTRLTVV.

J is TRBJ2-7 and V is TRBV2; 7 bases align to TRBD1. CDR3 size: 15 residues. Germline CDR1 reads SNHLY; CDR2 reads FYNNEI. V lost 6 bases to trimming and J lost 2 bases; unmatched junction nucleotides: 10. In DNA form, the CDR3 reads TGTGCCAGCAGCCACCATCGGACAGGACCCTACGAGCAGTACTTC. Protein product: CASSHHRTGPYEQYF.

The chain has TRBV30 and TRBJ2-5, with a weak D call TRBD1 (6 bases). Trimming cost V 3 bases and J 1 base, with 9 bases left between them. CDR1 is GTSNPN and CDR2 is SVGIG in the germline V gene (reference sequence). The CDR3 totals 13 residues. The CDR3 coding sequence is TGTGCCTGGAGGGGGGCTCGCCAAGAGACCCAGTACTTC. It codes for CAWRGARQETQYF.

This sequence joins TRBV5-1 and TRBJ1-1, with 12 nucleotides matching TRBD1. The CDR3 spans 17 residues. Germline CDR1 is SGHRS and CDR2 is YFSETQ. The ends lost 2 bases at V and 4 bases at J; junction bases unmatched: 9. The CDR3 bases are TGCGCCAGCAGCTTTCCCGGGACAGGGGGCGCGGGCACTGAAGCTTTCTTT. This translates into CASSFPGTGGAGTEAFF.

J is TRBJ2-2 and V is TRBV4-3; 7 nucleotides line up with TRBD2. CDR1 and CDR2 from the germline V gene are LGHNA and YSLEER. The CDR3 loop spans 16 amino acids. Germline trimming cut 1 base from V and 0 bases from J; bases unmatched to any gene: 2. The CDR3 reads CASSQGAGANTGELFF. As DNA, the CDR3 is TGCGCCAGCAGCCAAGGGGCGGGAGCGAACACCGGGGAGCTGTTTTTT.

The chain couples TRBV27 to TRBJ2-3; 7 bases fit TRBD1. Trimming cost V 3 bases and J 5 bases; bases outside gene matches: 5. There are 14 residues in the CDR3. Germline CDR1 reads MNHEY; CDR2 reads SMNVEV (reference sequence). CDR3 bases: TGTGCCAGCAGTTTCACCGACAGGGTAGATACGCAGTATTTT. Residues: CASSFTDRVDTQYF.

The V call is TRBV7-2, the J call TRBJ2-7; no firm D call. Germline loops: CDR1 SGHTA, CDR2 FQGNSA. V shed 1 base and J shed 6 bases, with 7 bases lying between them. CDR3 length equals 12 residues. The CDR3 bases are TGTGCCAGCAGCTTAGTGGCCGGCGAGCAGTACTTC. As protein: CASSLVAGEQYF.

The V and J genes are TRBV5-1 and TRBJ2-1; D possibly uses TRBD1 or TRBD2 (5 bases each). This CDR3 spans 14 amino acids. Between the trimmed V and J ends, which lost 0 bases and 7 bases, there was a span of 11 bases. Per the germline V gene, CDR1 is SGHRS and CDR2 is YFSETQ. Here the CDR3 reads CASSLDVGGNEQFF. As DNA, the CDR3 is TGCGCCAGCAGCTTGGATGTTGGGGGTAATGAGCAGTTCTTC. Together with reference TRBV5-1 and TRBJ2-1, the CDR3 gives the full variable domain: KAGVTQTPRYLIKTRGQQVTLSCSPISGHRSVSWYQQTPGQGLQFLFEYFSETQRNKGNFPGRFSGRQFSNSRSEMNVSTLELGDSALYLCASSLDVGGNEQFFGPGTRLTVL.

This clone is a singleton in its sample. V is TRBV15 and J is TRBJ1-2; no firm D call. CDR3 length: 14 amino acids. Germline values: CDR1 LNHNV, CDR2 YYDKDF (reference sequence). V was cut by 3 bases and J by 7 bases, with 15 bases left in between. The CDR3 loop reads CATSSGSGIFGYTF. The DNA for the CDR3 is TGTGCCACCAGCAGCGGGTCAGGAATCTTTGGCTACACCTTC.

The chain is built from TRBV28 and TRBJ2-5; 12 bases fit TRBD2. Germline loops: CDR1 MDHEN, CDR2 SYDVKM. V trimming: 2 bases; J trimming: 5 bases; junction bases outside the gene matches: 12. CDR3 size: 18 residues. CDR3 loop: CASSLKTSGSPKRETQYF. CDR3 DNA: TGTGCCAGCAGTTTAAAGACTAGCGGGAGCCCGAAGAGGGAGACCCAGTACTTC.